The 9 T cell receptor beta chains listed next were all sequenced from one sample in a study of CD8 T cells in ankylosing spondylitis. MiXCR, run by TCRdb on the 5' RACE reads, gives a single entry per CDR3 protein. The sample records some 240,000 distinct CDR3 sequences, roughly a quarter being singletons. Specimen: blood, either unsorted or a sorted T cell fraction (not recorded which). Receptor source: a male donor with ankylosing spondylitis or in good health (not recorded which).

This clonotype was detected many times. V usage is TRBV12-3 or TRBV12-4 and J usage is TRBJ2-7; TRBD2 matches 8 bases. Trimming took 5 bases from V and 2 from J; bases not matched to a gene: 2. This CDR3 region has 13 residues. The CDR3 spells CASSLLAAYEQYF. CDR3 in DNA: TGTGCCAGCAGTCTACTAGCGGCCTACGAGCAGTACTTC.

This chain uses TRBV20-1 with TRBJ2-7, with D maybe TRBD2 (5 bases). This CDR3 has 14 residues. CDR1 DFQATT and CDR2 SNEGSKA come from the germline V gene (reference sequence). Trimming cost V 3 bases and J 2 bases, with 14 bases left between them. CDR3 region: CSASSEEGPYEQYF. In DNA, the CDR3 is TGCAGTGCTAGCTCCGAAGAGGGCCCCTACGAGCAGTACTTC.

The table lists this clonotype with a few counts. The chain joins TRBV20-1 to TRBJ2-3, with TRBD2 identical over 10 bases. Per the germline V gene, CDR1 is DFQATT and CDR2 is SNEGSKA (reference sequence). J was trimmed by 3 bases and V by 0 bases; bases with no gene match: 6. The CDR3 has 16 residues. CDR3 loop: CSARDSRTSGTDTQYF. The CDR3 nucleotides read TGCAGTGCTAGAGATTCCCGGACTAGCGGAACAGATACGCAGTATTTT.

This clonotype was seen only a few times. This chain connects TRBV11-2 to TRBJ2-5; D gene unclear. The CDR3 runs to 13 residues. V lost 5 bases and J lost 5, with 12 bases in between. Germline assignment: CDR1 SGHAT and CDR2 FQNNGV. CDR3 in DNA: TGTGCCAGCAGCCAGGACGAGTTGGAGACCCAGTACTTC. Protein product: CASSQDELETQYF. The full variable domain, completed using reference TRBV11-2 and TRBJ2-5, is EAGVAQSPRYKIIEKRQSVAFWCNPISGHATLYWYQQILGQGPKLLIQFQNNGVVDDSQLPKDRFSAERLKGVDSTLKIQPAKLEDSAVYLCASSQDELETQYFGPGTRLLVL.

The genes are TRBV12-3 or TRBV12-4 and TRBJ2-3; D possibly uses TRBD1 or TRBD2 (6 bases each). The CDR3 is 18 residues long. V lost 6 bases, J lost 0 bases, and 22 bases lay in between. Here the CDR3 reads CASRPRGRVYSSTDTQYF. Written as DNA, the CDR3 is TGTGCCAGCAGACCCCGGGGGCGGGTCTACTCTAGCACAGATACGCAGTATTTT.

This rearrangement joins TRBV5-6 to TRBJ2-3, with D unclear. The V gene lost 0 bases and the J gene lost 0 bases, with 11 bases spanning the gap. This CDR3 comprises 16 residues. CDR1 is SGHDT, CDR2 YYEEEE, per germline. CDR3 sequence (DNA): TGTGCCAGCAGCTTGGGGGGTCCCGCTAGCACAGATACGCAGTATTTT. This sequence encodes CASSLGGPASTDTQYF.

Many counts were recorded for this clonotype. The V and J genes are TRBV5-1 and TRBJ2-5; the match to TRBD1 covers 7 bases. V shed 0 bases, J shed 2 bases, and the junction held 4 bases outside the gene matches. Germline values: CDR1 SGHRS, CDR2 YFSETQ. The CDR3 length is 15 residues. The CDR3 region has the DNA TGCGCCAGCAGCTTGGTCCCACAGGGGCAAGAGACCCAGTACTTC. This translates into CASSLVPQGQETQYF.

This clonotype was recorded many times. This chain links TRBV29-1 with TRBJ1-2; D is possibly TRBD1 (5 bases). The CDR3 length is 15 residues. The V end was cut by 0 bases, the J end by 2 bases, with 13 bases between. CDR1 and CDR2 (germline): SQVTM, ANQGSEA. CDR3 sequence reads: CSVEEQWGGNYGYTF. For the CDR3, the DNA is TGCAGCGTTGAAGAACAATGGGGGGGAAACTATGGCTACACCTTC.

This clonotype was detected many times. The rearrangement uses TRBV24-1 and TRBJ2-2, with D possibly TRBD1 on 6 matching bases. V was shortened by 3 bases and J by 6 bases, with 13 bases between the two germline ends. Germline V gene data show CDR1 as KGHDR and CDR2 as SFDVKD. This CDR3 has 15 residues. CDR3 nucleotide sequence: TGTGCCACCAGTGATCCTCGACAGGACTCCGGGGAGCTGTTTTTT. It translates to CATSDPRQDSGELFF.